This T cell receptor beta chain was documented in a study of CD8+ T cells in alopecia areata. Losses at the gene ends were 7 bases for V and 2 bases for J; bases not matched to a gene: 5. Germline assignment: CDR1 MNHNY and CDR2 SVGAGI (reference sequence). CDR3 length equals 15 residues. Sequencing used cDNA as its template, made by extracting RNA and reverse transcribing it. Sequencing used immunoSEQ multiplex PCR; TCRdb keeps in-frame clones, though not all of them. The table records 100,000 to 150,000 clones, 55% to 70% of them present only once. The TCR comes from a human donor in good health. This rearrangement joins TRBV6-6 to TRBJ2-3; 11 positions match TRBD2. Sequenced: CD4+ T cells sorted from blood. The CDR3 region is CASTPLAGVTDTQYF. The CDR3 DNA follows: TGTGCCAGCACCCCACTAGCGGGGGTCACAGATACGCAGTATTTT.